The rows below give T cell receptor beta chains drawn from one sample of a study of response to subunit inactivated influenza vaccine. TCRdb processed the RT-PCR reads anew with MiXCR; each CDR3 protein has one entry. The sample consists of 500,000 to 600,000 distinct CDR3 sequences, 6% to 9% of them appearing once. Sequencing was performed on PBMCs from blood, taken roughly 24 months after vaccination. Every receptor here comes from a man aged 50 to 69 who received an inactivated influenza vaccine. CDR3s include the opening cysteine and the closing phenylalanine or tryptophan. The order of the fields is V gene, clone size, D gene, J gene, CDR3 protein, CDR3 DNA. The D gene is left open where the match is weak. Size tells how often a clone was seen (once, few, many) or the class of an expanded clone, and some rows leave it out.

>TRBV6-5|many|NA|TRBJ2-7
CASSYSILGYEQYF
TGTGCCAGCAGTTACTCGATTCTAGGGTACGAGCAGTACTTC
>TRBV20-1|many|NA|TRBJ1-5
CSARGRTNQPQHF
TGCAGTGCTAGGGGACGGACCAATCAGCCCCAGCATTTT
>TRBV15|few|NA|TRBJ1-2
CATSRGQGLYGYTF
TGTGCCACCAGCAGAGGCCAGGGGCTCTATGGCTACACCTTC
>TRBV7-2|few|NA|TRBJ1-1
CASSPQSGDTEAFF
TGTGCCAGCAGCCCACAATCAGGGGACACTGAAGCTTTCTTT
>TRBV29-1|many|TRBD1|TRBJ2-1
CSVFSGRQGEFF
TGCAGCGTTTTCTCTGGCAGGCAGGGGGAGTTCTTC
>TRBV6-2/TRBV6-3|few|NA|TRBJ2-1
CASRPGDRQAVF
TGTGCCAGCAGACCCGGGGATAGACAGGCGGTCTTC
>TRBV21-1|NA|NA|TRBJ2-4
CASSYNPLGRGRKNIQYF
TGTGCCAGCAGCTACAATCCGCTAGGCAGGGGAAGAAAAAACATTCAGTACTTC
>TRBV20-1|many|TRBD1|TRBJ2-2
CSAGTGPTGELFF
TGCAGTGCGGGGACAGGACCCACCGGGGAGCTGTTTTTT
>TRBV11-2|few|TRBD1|TRBJ2-1
CASSSLADRAYNEQFF
TGTGCCAGCAGCTCCCTCGCGGACAGGGCGTACAATGAGCAGTTCTTC
>TRBV12-3/TRBV12-4|many|NA|TRBJ1-2
CASSLGRINYGYTF
TGTGCCAGCAGTTTGGGGAGGATTAACTATGGCTACACCTTC